The clone carrying this TCR beta chain was detected ten times or more. Its specificity is not known. The data derive from a study of glioma-infiltrating T cells. The iRepertoire nested amplicon-rescue multiplex PCR amplified TCR alpha and beta CDR3s from RNA. One-step reverse transcription and amplification started from around 100-400 ng of tissue mRNA or PBMC total RNA. TCRdb itself ran the multiplex PCR reads through MiXCR, one entry per CDR3 protein. Of some 150,000 distinct CDR3 sequences listed, around 42% are singletons. Germline V lookup: CDR1 MNHNS, CDR2 SASEGT. CDR3 length equals 14 residues. V lost 6 bases to trimming and J lost 8 bases; unmatched junction nucleotides: 9. Study outcomes and limitations: Gliomas, especially low-grade, showed above-expected tissue-blood divergence; non-neoplastic patients showed below.

The sample taken for sequencing was glioma tissue, nonneoplastic brain tissue, or PBMCs (not recorded which). V usage is TRBV6-1 and J usage is TRBJ2-1, with 8 nucleotides matching TRBD1. This clonotype was sampled from a human donor with low-grade glioma or glioblastoma, undergoing nonglioma brain surgery, or in good health (not recorded which). CDR3 nucleotide sequence: TGTGCCAGCAGGGAGCCGGGACAGGAGGATGAGCAGTTCTTC. This encodes CASREPGQEDEQFF.